What follows are 21 T cell receptor beta chains derived from one specimen sequenced in a study of shared clonotypes between healthy human individuals. Measured with immunoSEQ multiplex PCR; TCRdb has only the in-frame clones, and not every one. The sample yields approximately 2.1 million clones, over 90% seen once. Sequenced: naive CD4+ T cells from PBMCs. The subset denotes: CD45RA+ positively selected. These receptors originate from a man between 18 and 35 years old in good health. Some clones in this sample may be carry-over from other donors' samples.

J is TRBJ1-4 and V is TRBV13; 7 bases match TRBD1. The germline V gene has CDR1 PRHDT and CDR2 FYEKMQ (reference sequence). The V gene end was trimmed by 2 bases and the J gene end by 8 bases; junction bases not matched to a gene: 5. CDR3 length equals 14 residues. The CDR3 reads CASSLRGGAEKLFF. CDR3 nucleotides: TGTGCCAGCAGCTTAAGAGGGGGCGCGGAAAAACTGTTTTTT.

The rearrangement links TRBV28 to TRBJ2-2, with a weak D call TRBD1 (6 bases). This CDR3 region has 15 residues. Germline-derived CDR1 and CDR2 are MDHEN and SYDVKM. V was clipped by 4 bases and J by 3 bases, with 12 bases between them. CDR3 DNA sequence: TGTGCCAGCAGTTCGCCGGGACAATACACCGGGGAGCTGTTTTTT. Translating it yields CASSSPGQYTGELFF.

This clone has only one observation. For the CDR3, the DNA is TGTGCCAGTAGCCGAACTGGGCCCGAGACCCAGTACTTC. Translation: CASSRTGPETQYF. V and J are TRBV19 and TRBJ2-5, with no clear D. V gave up 6 bases and J gave up 5 bases, with 13 bases separating them. The length of the CDR3 is 13 residues. The germline V gene has CDR1 LNHDA and CDR2 SQIVND (reference sequence).

With respect to this clone: At the DNA level, this CDR3 is encoded by other sequences in the same sample as well. This chain joins TRBV18 and TRBJ2-2; D is unclear. CDR3 length equals 13 residues. Deletions cut 3 bases from V and 1 base from J, with 3 bases between. Germline lookup yields CDR1 KGHSH and CDR2 LQKENI. This CDR3 is CASSPMNTGELFF. In DNA form, the CDR3 reads TGTGCCAGCTCACCTATGAACACCGGGGAGCTGTTTTTT.

The chain links TRBV5-1 to TRBJ2-5; D not certain. Deletions cut 2 bases from V and 2 bases from J, with 10 bases between. The germline V gene has CDR1 SGHRS and CDR2 YFSETQ. This CDR3 has 14 amino acids. CDR3 DNA: TGCGCCAGCAGCTTTAACAACCAGCAAGAGACCCAGTACTTC. It specifies CASSFNNQQETQYF.

The rearrangement uses TRBV28 and TRBJ1-2; no clear D. Germline CDR1 is MDHEN and CDR2 is SYDVKM. This CDR3 has 14 amino acids. V lost 6 bases to trimming and J lost 6 bases, with 17 bases between them. CDR3 nucleotide sequence: TGTGCCAGCAGAGCCATGTCAGGTAAAAATGGCTACACCTTC. This codes for CASRAMSGKNGYTF.

The rearrangement uses TRBV2 and TRBJ2-5; D not resolved. Trimming took 3 bases from V and 1 from J, leaving 9 bases between them. Germline loops: CDR1 SNHLY, CDR2 FYNNEI. The CDR3 length is 14 residues. The CDR3 reads CASSEASLQETQYF. DNA for the CDR3: TGTGCCAGCAGTGAGGCGTCTCTCCAAGAGACCCAGTACTTC.

This clone was seen once. This chain joins TRBV25-1 and TRBJ1-4; D may be TRBD1 (6 bases). The CDR3 sequence is 15 residues long. Germline V gene data show CDR1 as MGHDK and CDR2 as SYGVNS. Trimming cost V 4 bases and J 5 bases, with 14 bases left between them. The CDR3 nucleotides read TGTGCCAGCAGTGCGATGGACAGCCCGAATGAAAAACTGTTTTTT. Its protein product is CASSAMDSPNEKLFF.

The chain couples TRBV9 to TRBJ2-7, with 9 bases that match TRBD2. The germline V gene has CDR1 SGDLS and CDR2 YYNGEE. CDR3 size: 15 residues. After removal of 0 bases from V and 5 bases from J, the junction contained 6 bases not matched to a gene. The CDR3 reads CASSVGPGTSNEQYF. The CDR3 nucleotides are TGTGCCAGCAGCGTAGGACCCGGGACTAGCAACGAGCAGTACTTC.

The gene calls are TRBV7-6 and TRBJ2-6; no definite D call. Germline V gene lookup returns CDR1 SGHVS and CDR2 FNYEAQ. The CDR3 runs 15 residues. Between the trimmed V and J ends, which lost 3 bases and 0 bases, there was a span of 6 bases. The DNA for the CDR3 is TGTGCCAGCAGCTTCTCTAGCTCTGGGGCCAACGTCCTGACTTTC. Translating gives CASSFSSSGANVLTF.

V and J are TRBV6-6 and TRBJ2-7; D not certain. CDR1 and CDR2 from the germline V gene are MNHNY and SVGAGI (reference sequence). CDR3 length equals 12 residues. V was pared by 2 bases and J by 6 bases, with 8 bases between. The CDR3 protein is CASSYSFSEQYF. CDR3 sequence (DNA): TGTGCCAGCAGTTACAGCTTTAGCGAGCAGTACTTC.

This chain joins TRBV5-4 and TRBJ2-5, with 11 bases matching TRBD1. Trimming cost V 3 bases and J 4 bases; bases outside gene matches: 2. Germline V gene lookup returns CDR1 SGHNT and CDR2 YYREEE (reference sequence). The CDR3 loop spans 14 amino acids. The CDR3 nucleotides are TGTGCCAGCAGCTCCGGGACAGGGGGAGAGACCCAGTACTTC. It yields the protein CASSSGTGGETQYF.

This rearrangement joins TRBV6-5 to TRBJ1-4, with 8 bases lining up with TRBD1. The CDR3 runs 14 residues. Germline CDR1 is MNHEY and CDR2 is SVGAGI. The junction had 8 bases not matched to a gene; V was cut back by 6 bases and J by 8 bases. The CDR3 loop is CASSWDRQAEKLFF. The DNA of the CDR3 is TGTGCCAGCAGCTGGGACAGGCAGGCGGAAAAACTGTTTTTT.

This chain joins TRBV29-1 and TRBJ1-1; D remains unclear. From germline, CDR1 is SQVTM and CDR2 ANQGSEA. Trimming cost V 6 bases and J 3 bases, with 11 bases left between them. The CDR3 runs 12 residues. CDR3 sequence: CSVNRQYTEAFF. The DNA of the CDR3 is TGCAGCGTCAACCGCCAGTACACTGAAGCTTTCTTT.

The chain carries TRBV28 and TRBJ2-1; D is uncertain. The V and J ends lost 11 bases and 5 bases respectively, with 10 bases between them. The V gene's germline CDR1 is MDHEN and CDR2 SYDVKM. The CDR3 has 11 amino acids. CDR3: CAAGGHNEQFF. CDR3 coding DNA: TGTGCCGCCGGCGGTCACAATGAGCAGTTCTTC.

The genes are TRBV5-4 and TRBJ1-1; D uncertain. Germline assignment: CDR1 SGHNT and CDR2 YYREEE (reference sequence). V lost 9 bases, J lost 0 bases, and 9 bases lay in between. The CDR3 spans 12 residues. The CDR3 DNA is TGTGCCACCTCAGCCGTGAACACTGAAGCTTTCTTT. Amino acids: CATSAVNTEAFF.

The chain uses TRBV6-5 and TRBJ1-4; TRBD1 is a possible D gene (5 bases). V shed 2 bases and J shed 4 bases, with 11 bases lying between them. CDR1 and CDR2 (germline): MNHEY, SVGAGI. The CDR3 is 15 residues long. For the CDR3, the DNA is TGTGCCAGCAGTTACCCAGACAGCTTTAATGAAAAACTGTTTTTT. Protein sequence: CASSYPDSFNEKLFF.

The CDR3 DNA is TGTGCCACCCGACAGGGCGGGAGAGGTTACTACAATGAGCAGTTCTTC. Encoded protein: CATRQGGRGYYNEQFF. The chain combines TRBV7-9 with TRBJ2-1; the D call may be TRBD1 or TRBD2 (7 bases each). CDR1 is SEHNR and CDR2 is FQNEAQ in the germline V gene (reference sequence). The CDR3 has 16 amino acids. Trimming removed 10 bases at V and 3 bases at J, with 22 bases between. The full variable domain, in which reference TRBV7-9 and TRBJ2-1 provide the parts outside the CDR3, is DTGVSQNPRHKITKRGQNVTFRCDPISEHNRLYWYRQTLGQGPEFLTYFQNEAQLEKSRLLSDRFSAERPKGSFSTLEIQRTEQGDSAMYLCATRQGGRGYYNEQFFGPGTRLTVL.

This sequence joins TRBV18 and TRBJ2-3, with a possible D match to TRBD1 (5 bases). Germline loops: CDR1 KGHSH, CDR2 LQKENI. V lost 2 bases and J lost 5, with 14 bases in between. CDR3 length equals 15 residues. This CDR3 reads CASSPIPQGGDTQYF. CDR3 nucleotides: TGTGCCAGCTCACCAATCCCGCAGGGTGGAGATACGCAGTATTTT.

This clone was seen a few times. V and J are TRBV2 and TRBJ2-2, with D perhaps TRBD1 (6 bases). Trimming stripped 6 bases from V and 2 bases from J, with 10 bases between. The CDR3 totals 14 residues. The germline V gene encodes CDR1 SNHLY and CDR2 FYNNEI. The CDR3: CASSGTQNTGELFF. For the CDR3, the DNA is TGTGCCAGCAGCGGGACACAAAACACCGGGGAGCTGTTTTTT.

The gene calls are TRBV11-3 and TRBJ1-2, with D possibly being TRBD1 (6 bases). The CDR3 runs 14 residues. V was pared by 4 bases and J by 8 bases, with 17 bases between. Germline assignment: CDR1 SGHNT and CDR2 YENEEA. CDR3 residues: CASSSQGSPNGYTF. The DNA of the CDR3 is TGTGCCAGCAGCTCCCAGGGGTCCCCCAACGGCTACACCTTC.